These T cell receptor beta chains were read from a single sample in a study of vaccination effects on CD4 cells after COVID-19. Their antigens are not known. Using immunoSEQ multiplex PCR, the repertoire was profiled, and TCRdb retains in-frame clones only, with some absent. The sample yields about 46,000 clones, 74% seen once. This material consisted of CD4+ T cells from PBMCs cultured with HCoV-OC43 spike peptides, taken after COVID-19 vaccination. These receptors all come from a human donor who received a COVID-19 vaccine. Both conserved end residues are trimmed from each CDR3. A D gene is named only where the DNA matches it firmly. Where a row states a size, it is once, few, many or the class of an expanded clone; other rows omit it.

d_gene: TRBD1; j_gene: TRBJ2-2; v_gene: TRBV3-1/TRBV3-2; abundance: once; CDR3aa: ASSPYSYRDRGRDGELF
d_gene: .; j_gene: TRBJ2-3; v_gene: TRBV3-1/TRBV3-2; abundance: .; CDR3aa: ASSQEGFKDTQY
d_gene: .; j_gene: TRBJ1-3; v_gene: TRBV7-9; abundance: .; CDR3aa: ASSLTGRVGNTIY
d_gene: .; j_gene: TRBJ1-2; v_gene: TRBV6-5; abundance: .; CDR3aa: ASSVGLGGGYT
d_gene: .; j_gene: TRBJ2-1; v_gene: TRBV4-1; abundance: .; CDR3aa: ASSQDRWGSSYNEQF
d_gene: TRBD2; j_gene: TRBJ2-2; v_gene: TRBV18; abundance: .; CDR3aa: ASSPILSGRASGELF
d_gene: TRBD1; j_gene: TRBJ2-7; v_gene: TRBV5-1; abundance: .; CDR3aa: ASRGTGEQY
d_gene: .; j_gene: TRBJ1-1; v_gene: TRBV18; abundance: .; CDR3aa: ASSPPGNTEAF
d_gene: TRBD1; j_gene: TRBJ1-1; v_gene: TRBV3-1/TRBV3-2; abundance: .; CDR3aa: ASSQVSGGAMNTEAF
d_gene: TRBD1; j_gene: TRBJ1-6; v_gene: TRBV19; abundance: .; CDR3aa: ASSIEDRGNSPLH
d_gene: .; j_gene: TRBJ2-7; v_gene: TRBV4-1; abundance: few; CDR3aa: ASSQGRSYYEQY
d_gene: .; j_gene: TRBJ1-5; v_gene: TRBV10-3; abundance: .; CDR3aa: AISDFDRTSNQPQH
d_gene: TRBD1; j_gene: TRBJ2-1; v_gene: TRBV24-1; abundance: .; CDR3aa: ATTTGGKSNEQF
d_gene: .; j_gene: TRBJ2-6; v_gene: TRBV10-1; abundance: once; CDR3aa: ASSGSGANVLT
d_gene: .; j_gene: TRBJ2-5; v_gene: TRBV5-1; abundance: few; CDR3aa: ASRPTWAQETQY
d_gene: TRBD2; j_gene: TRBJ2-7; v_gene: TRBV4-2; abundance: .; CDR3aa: ASRYGLAGDYEQY
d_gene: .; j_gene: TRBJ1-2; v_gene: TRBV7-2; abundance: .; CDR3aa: ASSSGRPYGYT
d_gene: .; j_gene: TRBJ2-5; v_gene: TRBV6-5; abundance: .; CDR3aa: ASSYGGPETQY
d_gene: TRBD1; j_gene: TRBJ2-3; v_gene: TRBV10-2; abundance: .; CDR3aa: ASSDTGTGGTDTQY
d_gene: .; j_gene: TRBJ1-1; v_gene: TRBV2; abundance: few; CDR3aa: ASSEGGHTEAF
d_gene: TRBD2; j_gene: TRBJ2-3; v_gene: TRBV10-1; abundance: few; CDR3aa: ASSESSSSGRTDTQY
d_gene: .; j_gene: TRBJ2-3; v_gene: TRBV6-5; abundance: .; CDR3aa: ASSYFRADTQY
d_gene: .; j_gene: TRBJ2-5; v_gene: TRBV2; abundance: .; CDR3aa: AGSRQIQETQY
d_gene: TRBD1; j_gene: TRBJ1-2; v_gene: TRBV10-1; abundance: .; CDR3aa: ASSESARGPDGYT
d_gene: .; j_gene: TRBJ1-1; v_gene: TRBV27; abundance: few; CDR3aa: ASSLLGVTEAF
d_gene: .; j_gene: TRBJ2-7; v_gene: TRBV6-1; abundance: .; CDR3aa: ASSERPRVNLVDEQY
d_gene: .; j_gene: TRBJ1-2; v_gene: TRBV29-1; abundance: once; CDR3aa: STTGQTFGGYT
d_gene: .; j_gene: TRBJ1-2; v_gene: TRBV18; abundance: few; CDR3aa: ASSPPAIGGYT
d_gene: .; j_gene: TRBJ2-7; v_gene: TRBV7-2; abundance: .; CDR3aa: ASSLVASPSSYEQY
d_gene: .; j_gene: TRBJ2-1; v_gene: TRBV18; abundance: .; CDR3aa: ASSPPGDVLWYNEQF
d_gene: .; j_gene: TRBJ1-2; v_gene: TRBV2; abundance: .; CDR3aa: ASFIRDDGYT
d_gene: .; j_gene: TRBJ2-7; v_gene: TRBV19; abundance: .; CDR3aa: ASKGQGISYEQY
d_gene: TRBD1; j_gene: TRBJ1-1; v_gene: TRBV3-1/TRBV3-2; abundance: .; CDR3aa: ASRHRGYAEAF
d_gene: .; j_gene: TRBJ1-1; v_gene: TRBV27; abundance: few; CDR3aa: ASSLSRLANTEAF
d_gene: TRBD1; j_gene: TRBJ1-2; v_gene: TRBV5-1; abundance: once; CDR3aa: ASTTMDRASGYT
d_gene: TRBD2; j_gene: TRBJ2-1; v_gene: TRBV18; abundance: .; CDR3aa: ASSLVAGAYNEQF
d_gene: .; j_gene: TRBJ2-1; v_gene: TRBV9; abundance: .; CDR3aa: ASSVSGASDEQF
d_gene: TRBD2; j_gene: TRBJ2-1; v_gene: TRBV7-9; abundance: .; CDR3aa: ASRGGSGPYNEQF
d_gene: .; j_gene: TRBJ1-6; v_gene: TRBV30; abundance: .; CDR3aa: AWSSSDNSPLH